One sample yielded the 12 T cell receptor beta chains listed below, sequenced in a study of blood T cell repertoires in COVID-19. Profiling relied on immunoSEQ multiplex PCR, and the TCRdb table lists in-frame clones only, not all of them. In the table there are over 85,000 clones, about nine tenths of which are singletons. Source material: peripheral blood. These receptors all come from a woman between 50 and 59 years old with COVID-19, enrolled during active disease.

The chain recombines TRBV12-3 or TRBV12-4 with TRBJ1-5; a possible D gene is TRBD1 (6 bases). The CDR3 is made up of 13 amino acids. Trimming removed 4 bases at V and 5 bases at J, with 9 bases between. In nucleotides, the CDR3 is TGTGCCAGCAGTTATGGGGGCCATCAGCCCCAGCATTTT. It is translated as CASSYGGHQPQHF.

The rearrangement joins TRBV30 to TRBJ2-7, with 7 bases aligning to TRBD1. The CDR3 is 14 residues long. Germline V gene lookup returns CDR1 GTSNPN and CDR2 SVGIG (reference sequence). Germline trimming cut 3 bases from V and 3 bases from J; bases unmatched to any gene: 8. The CDR3 region has the DNA TGTGCCTGGAGGGGACAGCTAGCCTACTACGAGCAGTACTTC. Its protein product is CAWRGQLAYYEQYF.

The rearrangement links TRBV19 to TRBJ2-5; D is uncertain. This CDR3 is built from 13 residues. Germline values: CDR1 LNHDA, CDR2 SQIVND (reference sequence). With 6 bases removed from V and 4 bases from J, the gap between germline ends came to 12 bases. The CDR3 region is CASRTTSRETQYF. In DNA, the CDR3 is TGTGCCAGTAGAACGACATCTCGAGAGACCCAGTACTTC.

This clone was observed a few times. The rearrangement links TRBV27 to TRBJ1-5, with D uncertain. Trimming removed 6 bases from V and 0 bases from J, with 6 bases in between. Germline V CDR1 and CDR2: MNHEY, SMNVEV (reference sequence). The CDR3 is made up of 13 amino acids. The CDR3 loop reads CASRRYSNQPQHF. CDR3 DNA sequence: TGTGCCAGCAGGCGCTATAGCAATCAGCCCCAGCATTTT.

V is TRBV7-9 and J is TRBJ1-3, with 9 nucleotides matching TRBD1. The V segment lost 5 bases and the J segment 1 base; nucleotides outside the gene matches: 6. The CDR3 consists of 16 residues. Germline V gene data show CDR1 as SEHNR and CDR2 as FQNEAQ (reference sequence). DNA for the CDR3: TGTGCCAGCAGCCGGGACAGGGTTGGGTCTGGAAACACCATATATTTT. Residues: CASSRDRVGSGNTIYF.

The CDR3 region has the DNA TGTGCCAGCAGTACACAGGGATACGAGCAGTACTTC. Its translation is CASSTQGYEQYF. V gene TRBV28 combines with J gene TRBJ2-7; D is perhaps TRBD1 (6 bases). This CDR3 has 12 amino acids. Germline V gene sequence: CDR1 MDHEN, CDR2 SYDVKM. The V end was cut by 5 bases, the J end by 4 bases, with 9 bases between.

The chain carries TRBV18 and TRBJ2-5, with D perhaps matching TRBD1 (7 bases). With 4 bases removed from V and 0 bases from J, the gap between germline ends came to 15 bases. This CDR3 spans 16 amino acids. CDR1 and CDR2 from the germline V gene are KGHSH and LQKENI. The CDR3 sequence is CASSLGGQIYQETQYF. CDR3 coding DNA: TGTGCCAGCTCACTGGGGGGACAGATATACCAAGAGACCCAGTACTTC. Drawing the rest from reference TRBV18 and TRBJ2-5, the complete variable domain is NAGVMQNPRHLVRRRGQEARLRCSPMKGHSHVYWYRQLPEEGLKFMVYLQKENIIDESGMPKERFSAEFPKEGPSILRIQQVVRGDSAAYFCASSLGGQIYQETQYFGPGTRLLVL.

V is TRBV10-1 and J is TRBJ2-2; D gene unclear. The CDR3 is 14 amino acids. V lost 6 bases and J lost 1, with 9 bases in between. Germline loops: CDR1 WNHNN, CDR2 SYGVQD (reference sequence). The CDR3 loop is CASRAAGNTGELFF. CDR3 DNA sequence: TGCGCCAGCAGGGCCGCAGGGAACACCGGGGAGCTGTTTTTT.

This clone turned up a few times. V gene TRBV7-9 combines with J gene TRBJ2-3; 7 bases align to TRBD2. CDR3 size: 15 residues. V trimming: 1 base; J trimming: 3 bases; junction bases outside the gene matches: 4. CDR1 is SEHNR and CDR2 is FQNEAQ in the germline V gene (reference sequence). In nucleotides, the CDR3 is TGTGCCAGCAGCTTAGTCGGGCGGGGGACAGATACGCAGTATTTT. This gives the protein CASSLVGRGTDTQYF.

The chain joins TRBV7-2 to TRBJ2-2; TRBD2 aligns across 7 bases. Germline V gene data show CDR1 as SGHTA and CDR2 as FQGNSA. The junction had 3 bases not matched to a gene; V was cut back by 5 bases and J by 3 bases. This CDR3 region has 14 residues. CDR3 amino acids: CASSPGGYTGELFF. Here the CDR3 DNA reads TGTGCCAGCAGCCCGGGGGGTTACACCGGGGAGCTGTTTTTT.

This sequence joins TRBV6-5 and TRBJ1-2; perhaps TRBD1 as D (5 bases). CDR1 is MNHEY, CDR2 SVGAGI, per germline. The CDR3 has 12 amino acids. V lost 5 bases and J lost 3, with 7 bases in between. The CDR3 nucleotides read TGTGCCAGCAGTACACAGGACTATGGCTACACCTTC. It encodes CASSTQDYGYTF.

The chain is built from TRBV19 and TRBJ2-1, with TRBD1 as a possible D gene (6 bases). This CDR3 contains 14 residues. Germline V CDR1 and CDR2: LNHDA, SQIVND (reference sequence). Trimming stripped 3 bases from V and 10 bases from J, with 16 bases between. The chain's CDR3 is CASSIEHNQGEQFF. The CDR3 nucleotides are TGTGCCAGTAGTATCGAACATAACCAGGGGGAGCAGTTCTTC.